This T cell receptor (beta chain) was recovered during a study of cytomegalovirus exposure and HLA in healthy donors. A multiplex PCR was run with 60 Vbeta primers and 13 Jbeta primers. The method was immunoSEQ multiplex PCR; TCRdb's version includes in-frame clones alone and lacks a portion of them. The profile shows about 110,000 clones, more than 60% of them singletons. Germline V gene sequence: CDR1 SGHRS, CDR2 YFSETQ. Trimming removed 5 bases from V and 5 bases from J; junction bases left unmatched: 15. The CDR3 totals 17 residues. The clonotype was recovered from a man under 40 in good health and CMV-seropositive. The V gene is TRBV5-1, the J gene TRBJ2-1; TRBD1 aligns across 8 bases. Sequencing was done on a sample of PBMCs. CDR3: CASRIRVRDRKDNEQFF. The DNA of the CDR3 is TGCGCCAGCAGGATAAGAGTACGGGACAGGAAAGACAATGAGCAGTTCTTC.